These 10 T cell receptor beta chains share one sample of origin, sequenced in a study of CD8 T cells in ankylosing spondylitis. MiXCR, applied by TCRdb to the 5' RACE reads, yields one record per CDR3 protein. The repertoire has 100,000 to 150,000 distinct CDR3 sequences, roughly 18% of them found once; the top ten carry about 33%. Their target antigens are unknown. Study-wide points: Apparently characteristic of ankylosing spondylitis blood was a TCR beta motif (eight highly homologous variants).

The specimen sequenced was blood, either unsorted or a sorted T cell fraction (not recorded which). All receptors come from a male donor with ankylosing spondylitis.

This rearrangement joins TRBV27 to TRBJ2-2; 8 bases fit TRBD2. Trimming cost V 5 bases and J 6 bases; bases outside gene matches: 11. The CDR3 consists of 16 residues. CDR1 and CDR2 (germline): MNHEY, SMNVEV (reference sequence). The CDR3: CASSRLGLEMAGELFF. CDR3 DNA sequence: TGTGCCAGCAGTCGGCTGGGACTAGAAATGGCCGGGGAGCTGTTTTTT.

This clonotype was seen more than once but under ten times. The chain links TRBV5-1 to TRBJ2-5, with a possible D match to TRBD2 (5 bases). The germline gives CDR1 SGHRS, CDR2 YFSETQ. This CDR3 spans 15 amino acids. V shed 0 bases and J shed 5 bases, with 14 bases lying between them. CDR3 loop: CASSLDPSGSETQYF. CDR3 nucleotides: TGCGCCAGCAGCTTGGACCCGTCGGGAAGTGAGACCCAGTACTTC.

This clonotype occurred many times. The CDR3 region has the DNA TGCAGCGTTGAAGGGGCACGCGGGAGGGCCCCAAAAAGCTCCTACAATGAGCAGTTCTTC. Amino acids: CSVEGARGRAPKSSYNEQFF. J is TRBJ2-1 and V is TRBV29-1; TRBD2 matches at 9 bases. The V segment lost 1 base and the J segment 0 bases; nucleotides outside the gene matches: 16. The CDR3 is made up of 20 amino acids. CDR1 is SQVTM and CDR2 is ANQGSEA in the germline V gene.

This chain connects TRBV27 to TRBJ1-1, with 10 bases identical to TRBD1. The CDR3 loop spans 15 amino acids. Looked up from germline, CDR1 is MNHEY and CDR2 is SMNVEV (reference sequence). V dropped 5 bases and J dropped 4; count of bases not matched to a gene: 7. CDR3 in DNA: TGTGCCAGCAGTCCTGGGACAGGGGTAGGCACTGAAGCTTTCTTT. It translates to CASSPGTGVGTEAFF.

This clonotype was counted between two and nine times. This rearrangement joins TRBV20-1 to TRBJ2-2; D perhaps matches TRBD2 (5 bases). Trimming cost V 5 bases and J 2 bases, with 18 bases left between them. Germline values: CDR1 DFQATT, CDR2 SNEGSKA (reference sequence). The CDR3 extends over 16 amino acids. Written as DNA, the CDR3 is TGCAGTGCTCGCGGCCCGGGATGGAGTAACACCGGGGAGCTGTTTTTT. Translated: CSARGPGWSNTGELFF.

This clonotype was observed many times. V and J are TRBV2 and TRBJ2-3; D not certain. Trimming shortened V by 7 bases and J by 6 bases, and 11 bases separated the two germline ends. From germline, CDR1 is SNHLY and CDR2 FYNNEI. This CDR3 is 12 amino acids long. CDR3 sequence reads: CASNDILDTQYF. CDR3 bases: TGTGCCAGCAATGATATCTTGGATACGCAGTATTTT.

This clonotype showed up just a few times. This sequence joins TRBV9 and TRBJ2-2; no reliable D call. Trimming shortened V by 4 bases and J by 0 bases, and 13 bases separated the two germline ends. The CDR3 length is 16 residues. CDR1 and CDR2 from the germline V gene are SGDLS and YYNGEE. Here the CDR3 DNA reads TGTGCCAGCAGCCCGACGGCGTTCGCGAACACCGGGGAGCTGTTTTTT. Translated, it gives CASSPTAFANTGELFF.

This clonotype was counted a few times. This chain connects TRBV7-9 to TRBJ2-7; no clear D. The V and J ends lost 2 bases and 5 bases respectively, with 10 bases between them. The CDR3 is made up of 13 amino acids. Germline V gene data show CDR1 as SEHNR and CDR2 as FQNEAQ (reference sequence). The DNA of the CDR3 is TGTGCCAGCAGCTTAATAGGGTTTGACGAGCAGTACTTC. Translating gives CASSLIGFDEQYF. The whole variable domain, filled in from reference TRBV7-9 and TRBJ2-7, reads DTGVSQNPRHKITKRGQNVTFRCDPISEHNRLYWYRQTLGQGPEFLTYFQNEAQLEKSRLLSDRFSAERPKGSFSTLEIQRTEQGDSAMYLCASSLIGFDEQYFGPGTRLTVT.

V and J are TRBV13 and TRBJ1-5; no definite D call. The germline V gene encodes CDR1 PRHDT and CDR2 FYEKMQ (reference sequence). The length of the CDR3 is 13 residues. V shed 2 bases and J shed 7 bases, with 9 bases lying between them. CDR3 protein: CASSLKLEQPQHF. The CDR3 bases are TGTGCCAGCAGCTTAAAACTGGAGCAGCCCCAGCATTTT. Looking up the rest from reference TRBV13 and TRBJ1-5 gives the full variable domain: AAGVIQSPRHLIKEKRETATLKCYPIPRHDTVYWYQQGPGQDPQFLISFYEKMQSDKGSIPDRFSAQQFSDYHSELNMSSLELGDSALYFCASSLKLEQPQHFGDGTRLSIL.

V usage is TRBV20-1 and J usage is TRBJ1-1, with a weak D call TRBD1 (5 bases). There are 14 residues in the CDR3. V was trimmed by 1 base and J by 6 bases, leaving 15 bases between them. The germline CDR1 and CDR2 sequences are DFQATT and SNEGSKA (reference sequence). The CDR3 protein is CSARVWGRYAEAFF. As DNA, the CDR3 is TGCAGTGCTAGAGTTTGGGGCCGGTACGCTGAAGCTTTCTTT.